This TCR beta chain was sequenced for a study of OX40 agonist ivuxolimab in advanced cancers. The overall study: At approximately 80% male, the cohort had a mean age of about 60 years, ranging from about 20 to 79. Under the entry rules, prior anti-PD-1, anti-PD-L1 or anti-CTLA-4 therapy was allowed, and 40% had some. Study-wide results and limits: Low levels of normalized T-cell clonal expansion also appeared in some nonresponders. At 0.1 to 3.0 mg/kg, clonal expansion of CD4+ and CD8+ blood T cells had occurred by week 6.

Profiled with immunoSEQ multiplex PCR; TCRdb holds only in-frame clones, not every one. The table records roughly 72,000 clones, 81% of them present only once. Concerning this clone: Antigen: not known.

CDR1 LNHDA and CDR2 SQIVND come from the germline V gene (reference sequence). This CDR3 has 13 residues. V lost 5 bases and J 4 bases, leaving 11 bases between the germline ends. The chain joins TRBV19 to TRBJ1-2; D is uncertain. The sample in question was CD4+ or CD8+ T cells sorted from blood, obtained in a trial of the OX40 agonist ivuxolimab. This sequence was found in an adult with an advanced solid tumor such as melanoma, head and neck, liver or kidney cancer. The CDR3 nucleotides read TGTGCCAGTAGTCCCGTAGCTTTCTATGGCTACACCTTC. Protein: CASSPVAFYGYTF.